One sample yielded the 30 T cell receptor beta chains listed below, sequenced in a study of cytomegalovirus exposure and HLA in healthy donors. A multiplex PCR was run with 60 Vbeta primers and 13 Jbeta primers. The data were produced by immunoSEQ multiplex PCR, yet TCRdb's version contains in-frame clones alone and is incomplete. The table has around 180,000 clones, 84% seen once. Sequencing was done on a sample of PBMCs. Source of these receptors: a girl aged 2 to 10 in good health and CMV-seropositive.

The V and J genes are TRBV11-2 and TRBJ2-7; D gene unclear. Trimming removed 4 bases from V and 4 bases from J, with 20 bases in between. The CDR3 extends over 16 amino acids. Germline-derived CDR1 and CDR2 are SGHAT and FQNNGV. CDR3 coding DNA: TGTGCCAGCAGCTCCCCGAAATGGAGAAAGCTTTACGAGCAGTACTTC. It is translated as CASSSPKWRKLYEQYF.

This clone has just one count. The chain joins TRBV5-1 to TRBJ1-2; no reliable D call. With 2 bases removed from V and 3 bases from J, the gap between germline ends came to 17 bases. The germline gives CDR1 SGHRS, CDR2 YFSETQ. The CDR3 runs to 16 residues. DNA for the CDR3: TGCGCCAGCAGCTTAATTGGGCGTTTACCGGACTATGGCTACACCTTC. It specifies CASSLIGRLPDYGYTF.

The rearrangement links TRBV27 to TRBJ2-6; tentative D call: TRBD1 (6 bases). Germline V gene lookup returns CDR1 MNHEY and CDR2 SMNVEV (reference sequence). The CDR3 extends over 15 amino acids. The germline V and J ends were trimmed by 6 bases and 12 bases, with 21 bases remaining between them. The CDR3 spells CASRPTGLIRGVLTF. In DNA, the CDR3 is TGTGCCAGCAGACCCACAGGGTTGATTCGTGGCGTCCTGACTTTC.

This clone was picked up a small number of times. The V gene is TRBV6-1, the J gene TRBJ2-7; 8 bases match TRBD1. This CDR3 has 14 amino acids. Germline V CDR1 and CDR2: MNHNS, SASEGT. V was pared by 4 bases and J by 3 bases, with 5 bases of the junction left unmatched. The CDR3 protein is CASSGWDRNYEQYF. The CDR3 region has the DNA TGTGCCAGCAGTGGGTGGGACAGGAACTACGAGCAGTACTTC.

The chain carries TRBV5-4 and TRBJ2-1, with 7 bases lining up with TRBD2. In germline, CDR1 is SGHNT, CDR2 YYREEE (reference sequence). The junction had 11 bases not matched to a gene; V was cut back by 2 bases and J by 9 bases. The CDR3 is 15 amino acids. The CDR3 loop is CASSLVAGPLAEQFF. DNA of the CDR3: TGTGCCAGCAGCTTAGTAGCGGGCCCCTTGGCTGAGCAGTTCTTC.

The CDR3, as DNA: TGTGCCAGCAGCTTACGGACACCCGAGCAGTACTTC. Its translation: CASSLRTPEQYF. This rearrangement joins TRBV11-2 to TRBJ2-7; D may be TRBD1 (5 bases). Germline CDR1 and CDR2: SGHAT and FQNNGV. The CDR3 covers 12 residues. V was clipped by 2 bases and J by 6 bases, with 8 bases between them.

The chain uses TRBV30 and TRBJ1-1; a weak D match, TRBD1 (5 bases). With 3 bases removed from V and 5 bases from J, the gap between germline ends came to 16 bases. This CDR3 comprises 14 residues. The germline V gene has CDR1 GTSNPN and CDR2 SVGIG (reference sequence). CDR3 DNA sequence: TGTGCCTGGAGGCCACTATCAGGGATAACTGAAGCTTTCTTT. Translated, it gives CAWRPLSGITEAFF.

This chain joins TRBV25-1 and TRBJ1-4; 7 bases align to TRBD1. The CDR3 is made up of 14 amino acids. J lost 5 bases, V lost 4 bases, and 4 bases had no gene match. Germline V gives CDR1 MGHDK, CDR2 SYGVNS. CDR3 loop: CASSAPGQNEKLFF. CDR3 nucleotides: TGTGCCAGCAGTGCCCCGGGACAGAATGAAAAACTGTTTTTT. The whole variable domain, remainder taken from reference TRBV25-1 and TRBJ1-4, is EADIYQTPRYLVIGTGKKITLECSQTMGHDKMYWYQQDPGMELHLIHYSYGVNSTEKGDLSSESTVSRIRTEHFPLTLESARPSHTSQYLCASSAPGQNEKLFFGSGTQLSVL.

V usage is TRBV11-2 and J usage is TRBJ2-3, with D unresolved. Looked up from germline, CDR1 is SGHAT and CDR2 is FQNNGV. This CDR3 comprises 14 residues. Trimming cost V 5 bases and J 0 bases, with 9 bases left between them. In DNA, the CDR3 is TGTGCCAGCAGCCCTGGCGGTAGCACAGATACGCAGTATTTT. Translation: CASSPGGSTDTQYF.

This sequence joins TRBV9 and TRBJ2-5, with 8 positions matching TRBD2. Germline CDR1 SGDLS, CDR2 YYNGEE. Trimming cost V 0 bases and J 4 bases; bases outside gene matches: 8. The CDR3 spans 16 residues. CDR3 DNA: TGTGCCAGCAGCGTAGGGGGCGGGGCGGGGGGAGAGACCCAGTACTTC. This encodes CASSVGGGAGGETQYF.

The rearrangement uses TRBV5-8 and TRBJ2-5; tentative D call: TRBD1 (5 bases). In germline, CDR1 is SGHTS, CDR2 YDEGEE. The V and J ends lost 2 bases and 9 bases respectively, with 14 bases between them. The CDR3 is made up of 13 amino acids. The CDR3 DNA reads TGTGCCAGCAGCTTCGGACAATCCGGGCCCCAGTACTTC. Amino acids: CASSFGQSGPQYF.

This chain uses TRBV6-4 with TRBJ2-3, with 8 bases matching TRBD2. The germline gives CDR1 MRHNA, CDR2 SNTAGT. The trim removed 6 bases at V and 1 base at J, leaving 3 bases unmatched. The CDR3 has 14 residues. CDR3 in amino acids: CASSQAGGTDTQYF. In nucleotides, the CDR3 is TGTGCCAGCAGCCAAGCGGGGGGCACAGATACGCAGTATTTT.

This chain links TRBV14 with TRBJ1-2, with unresolved D. Germline V gene lookup returns CDR1 SGHDN and CDR2 FVKESK. V lost 3 bases and J lost 3, with 20 bases in between. The CDR3 has 17 amino acids. The CDR3 sequence: CASSHARGSKVDYGYTF. CDR3 nucleotide sequence: TGTGCCAGCAGCCACGCCCGAGGATCCAAAGTGGACTATGGCTACACCTTC.

The chain carries TRBV5-1 and TRBJ1-1; TRBD1 aligns across 7 bases. V dropped 7 bases and J dropped 3; count of bases not matched to a gene: 9. Germline V lookup: CDR1 SGHRS, CDR2 YFSETQ. The CDR3 extends over 14 amino acids. CDR3 sequence: CASSSRGEYTEAFF. DNA of the CDR3: TGCGCCAGCTCATCCAGGGGGGAGTACACTGAAGCTTTCTTT.

The V and J genes are TRBV9 and TRBJ2-3; possibly TRBD1 for D (6 bases). The CDR3 runs to 14 residues. V was pared by 4 bases and J by 8 bases, with 17 bases between. Germline loops: CDR1 SGDLS, CDR2 YYNGEE. The CDR3 loop is CASSLQGRDGTQYF. The CDR3 bases are TGTGCCAGCAGCCTACAGGGTCGGGATGGTACGCAGTATTTT.

This clone was picked up a small number of times. The chain carries TRBV5-6 and TRBJ2-1; D might be TRBD1 (6 bases). Germline assignment: CDR1 SGHDT and CDR2 YYEEEE. The CDR3 is 15 residues long. V was cut by 4 bases and J by 5 bases, with 16 bases left in between. CDR3 in DNA: TGTGCCAGCAGCGGGCTGGAGACAGGCAACAATGAGCAGTTCTTC. It encodes CASSGLETGNNEQFF.

This chain joins TRBV21-1 and TRBJ2-7; the D segment call TRBD2 is taken from the table without a DNA check. TRBV21-1 is a listed pseudogene. The CDR3 is made up of 16 amino acids. This chain's CDR3 is CASSNCLRTEGYEQYF. The CDR3, as DNA: TGTGCCAGCAGCAATTGTCTCCGGACCGAGGGCTACGAGCAGTACTTC.

This clone was seen only once. V is TRBV5-1 and J is TRBJ2-3; 10 bases agree with TRBD2. This CDR3 contains 16 residues. Losses at the gene ends were 0 bases for V and 4 bases for J; bases not matched to a gene: 5. Germline loops: CDR1 SGHRS, CDR2 YFSETQ. CDR3 DNA: TGCGCCAGCAGCTTGGTAGCGGGGGGTCATCCAGATACGCAGTATTTT. Amino acids: CASSLVAGGHPDTQYF.

The chain recombines TRBV6-1 with TRBJ2-5; 8 bases map to TRBD1. Losses at the gene ends were 2 bases for V and 7 bases for J; bases not matched to a gene: 9. This CDR3 contains 15 residues. CDR1 MNHNS and CDR2 SASEGT come from the germline V gene. This CDR3 reads CASSERRGLGSTQYF. In DNA form, the CDR3 reads TGTGCCAGCAGTGAACGCAGGGGGCTGGGTTCGACCCAGTACTTC.

The CDR3 DNA sequence: TGTGCCAGCCTACGGGAGGCCTACGAGCAGTACTTC. Protein: CASLREAYEQYF. This chain links TRBV2 with TRBJ2-7; 7 bases line up with TRBD2. Germline-derived CDR1 and CDR2 are SNHLY and FYNNEI. This CDR3 contains 12 residues. After removal of 8 bases from V and 2 bases from J, the junction contained 3 bases not matched to a gene.

The chain couples TRBV7-9 to TRBJ2-1; 7 nucleotides align to TRBD2. Trimming removed 4 bases from V and 6 bases from J; junction bases left unmatched: 15. The CDR3 runs to 17 residues. The germline gives CDR1 SEHNR, CDR2 FQNEAQ (reference sequence). For the CDR3, the DNA is TGTGCCAGCAGCTCCGCTACTAGCGAGAGGGTGGCCAATGAGCAGTTCTTC. The encoded protein is CASSSATSERVANEQFF.

The chain combines TRBV29-1 with TRBJ1-6; unclear D gene. The CDR3 sequence is 13 residues long. Germline loops: CDR1 SQVTM, CDR2 ANQGSEA. Between the trimmed V and J ends, which lost 4 bases and 4 bases, there was a span of 8 bases. CDR3 loop: CSVGQTYNSPLHF. The DNA for the CDR3 is TGCAGCGTTGGGCAGACTTATAATTCACCCCTCCACTTT.

The rearrangement uses TRBV6-6 and TRBJ1-2; D is unclear. Between the trimmed V and J ends, which lost 1 base and 0 bases, there was a span of 12 bases. The CDR3 runs 16 residues. Germline V lookup: CDR1 MNHNY, CDR2 SVGAGI (reference sequence). CDR3 residues: CASSYYPHRANYGYTF. The CDR3 DNA reads as TGTGCCAGCAGTTACTACCCACACAGAGCTAACTATGGCTACACCTTC.

The chain carries TRBV5-1 and TRBJ2-2, with 8 bases matching TRBD2. Trimming removed 1 base from V and 5 bases from J; junction bases left unmatched: 1. The CDR3 spans 14 residues. Looked up from germline, CDR1 is SGHRS and CDR2 is YFSETQ. The DNA of the CDR3 is TGCGCCAGCAGCTTGACGGGAGGGACCGGGGAGCTGTTTTTT. Protein product: CASSLTGGTGELFF.

J is TRBJ2-2 and V is TRBV4-2, with D maybe TRBD2 (5 bases). V lost 0 bases to trimming and J lost 0 bases, with 8 bases between them. Germline-derived CDR1 and CDR2 are LGHNA and YNFKEQ. The CDR3 loop spans 16 amino acids. The CDR3 is CASSQDPRANTGELFF. For the CDR3, the DNA is TGTGCCAGCAGCCAAGATCCGCGGGCGAACACCGGGGAGCTGTTTTTT.

The chain uses TRBV27 and TRBJ2-7, with 9 bases fitting TRBD1. This CDR3 spans 16 amino acids. CDR1 and CDR2 (germline): MNHEY, SMNVEV (reference sequence). V lost 7 bases and J lost 4; bases outside the gene matches: 14. The CDR3 sequence is CASTPIGTGSGYEQYF. The CDR3 DNA reads TGTGCCAGCACGCCCATTGGGACAGGGAGTGGATACGAGCAGTACTTC.

This clone was observed a single time. For the CDR3, the DNA is TGTGCCAGCAGTGAGCCCGGGACAGGGACCTACGAGCAGTACTTC. Amino acid sequence: CASSEPGTGTYEQYF. The chain is built from TRBV6-1 and TRBJ2-7; 9 bases match TRBD1. Germline CDR1 is MNHNS and CDR2 is SASEGT. The V and J ends lost 3 bases and 2 bases, in that order; junction bases with no gene match: 5. There are 15 residues in the CDR3.

In regard to this clone: A read error may account for a junction end that differs from germline. The same CDR3 arises from other DNA sequences in this sample as well. The genes are TRBV5-6 and TRBJ2-7; possibly TRBD2 for D (7 bases). The germline gives CDR1 SGHDT, CDR2 YYEEEE. There are 14 residues in the CDR3. This CDR3 is CASSLTSAQGEQYF. CDR3 nucleotide sequence: TGCGCCAGCAGCCTTACTAGCGCCCAGGGGGAGCAGTACTTC.

The CDR3 loop is CASSVGNSGNTIYF. CDR3 nucleotides: TGCGCCAGCAGCGTTGGCAACTCTGGAAACACCATATATTTT. The chain uses TRBV5-1 and TRBJ1-3; D not certain. CDR3 size: 14 residues. CDR1 and CDR2 from the germline V gene are SGHRS and YFSETQ. V gave up 4 bases and J gave up 0 bases, with 8 bases separating them. Full variable domain (outside the CDR3, taken from reference TRBV5-1 and TRBJ1-3): KAGVTQTPRYLIKTRGQQVTLSCSPISGHRSVSWYQQTPGQGLQFLFEYFSETQRNKGNFPGRFSGRQFSNSRSEMNVSTLELGDSALYLCASSVGNSGNTIYFGEGSWLTVV.

Concerning this clone: One end of the junction fails to match germline, which may point to a read error. Other DNA sequences from this sample encode an identical CDR3 as well. V usage is TRBV5-1 and J usage is TRBJ2-1; 8 bases match TRBD2. The CDR3 extends over 16 amino acids. Germline V gives CDR1 SGHRS, CDR2 YFSETQ. CDR3 loop: CASSVQEAGAYNEQFF. The CDR3 DNA sequence: TGCGCCAGCAGCGTACAAGAAGCGGGGGCCTACAACGAGCAGTTCTTC.